This T cell receptor (beta chain) was recovered during a study of T cell responses to AZD1222 COVID-19 vaccine. Study outcomes and limitations: Spike as a whole was targeted by vaccine-associated CD4 TCRs, dominant at 160-218 and 743-854. Reports say nearly half of spike-specific TCRs go after unmutated variant regions. Donors were chiefly white British, with a greater number of females, and clonal diversity was perhaps underestimated.

This clone has just one count. Its antigen is currently unknown. V gave up 7 bases and J gave up 8 bases, with 18 bases separating them. The CDR3 consists of 15 residues. Germline CDR1 and CDR2: LGHDT and YNNKEL (reference sequence). The method was immunoSEQ multiplex PCR; TCRdb's version includes in-frame clones alone and lacks a portion of them. The repertoire has 150,000 to 200,000 clones, about 93% of them found once; the top ten carry approximately 1.9%. The chain uses TRBV3-1 (or the pseudogene TRBV3-2) and TRBJ1-6; weak D call: TRBD1 (5 bases). The source was peripheral blood, collected 28 days after the second AZD1222 dose. The TCR originated in an adult who received the AZD1222 COVID-19 vaccine. Here the CDR3 reads CASTDTQVRDSPLHF. The CDR3 region has the DNA TGTGCCAGCACCGATACACAGGTTAGGGATTCACCCCTCCACTTT.